This is a list of T cell receptor beta chains from one sample in a study of shared clonotypes between healthy human individuals. Profiled with immunoSEQ multiplex PCR; TCRdb holds only in-frame clones, not every one. The sample contains approximately 720,000 clones, about two thirds of which appear only once. Sequenced sample: memory CD4+ T cells sorted from blood. The receptors come from a woman in her 30s in good health. Both conserved end residues are part of each CDR3. D genes are given only for firm matches. A clone size is listed for some rows: how often the clone was seen (once, few, many), or a class if it is expanded.

D gene | J gene | clone size | V gene | CDR3 protein | CDR3 DNA
TRBD1 | TRBJ1-2 | - | TRBV28 | CASLDRGPNYGYTF | TGTGCCAGCCTGGACAGGGGGCCTAACTATGGCTACACCTTC
- | TRBJ2-7 | - | TRBV5-4 | CASSLDLKDYEQYF | TGTGCCAGCAGCTTGGATCTGAAGGACTACGAGCAGTACTTC
- | TRBJ1-1 | - | TRBV19 | CASREQGPLNTEAFF | TGTGCCAGTAGGGAACAGGGTCCATTGAACACTGAAGCTTTCTTT
- | TRBJ1-2 | - | TRBV2 | CASNEPTGTYGYTF | TGTGCCAGCAACGAGCCAACAGGGACATATGGCTACACCTTC
- | TRBJ1-1 | - | TRBV27 | CASSPLQGVNTEAFF | TGTGCCAGCAGTCCGTTACAGGGTGTGAACACTGAAGCTTTCTTT
TRBD1 | TRBJ2-7 | - | TRBV5-4 | CASSSRDRTYEQYF | TGTGCCAGCAGCTCAAGGGACAGGACCTACGAGCAGTACTTC
- | TRBJ2-5 | - | TRBV6-5 | CASSKDWETQYF | TGTGCCAGCAGCAAAGACTGGGAGACCCAGTACTTC
TRBD1 | TRBJ1-5 | few | TRBV28 | CASRGDRGVVQPQHF | TGTGCCAGCAGGGGGGACAGGGGAGTAGTTCAGCCCCAGCATTTT
- | TRBJ1-1 | few | TRBV30 | CACHMNTEAFF | TGTGCCTGCCACATGAACACTGAAGCTTTCTTT
- | TRBJ2-3 | - | TRBV14 | CASSQPGWDTQYF | TGTGCCAGCAGCCAACCAGGTTGGGATACGCAGTATTTT
- | TRBJ1-3 | - | TRBV5-4 | CASSLDRARNTIYF | TGTGCCAGCAGCTTGGACAGGGCCAGAAACACCATATATTTT
- | TRBJ1-2 | - | TRBV2 | CASSENGPDGYTF | TGTGCCAGCAGTGAAAATGGGCCTGATGGCTACACCTTC
- | TRBJ2-1 | - | TRBV7-3 | CASSLAGGSNEQFF | TGTGCCAGCAGCTTAGCGGGCGGAAGCAATGAGCAGTTCTTC
- | TRBJ2-5 | - | TRBV15 | CATSRDAGGETQYF | TGTGCCACCAGCAGAGATGCCGGTGGGGAGACCCAGTACTTC
TRBD1 | TRBJ1-5 | - | TRBV4-2 | CASSQEQGGSNQPQHF | TGTGCCAGCAGCCAAGAACAGGGGGGAAGCAATCAGCCCCAGCATTTT
- | TRBJ2-1 | once | TRBV20-1 | CSANPDEQFF | TGCAGTGCTAACCCGGATGAGCAGTTCTTC
TRBD2 | TRBJ2-7 | - | TRBV10-3 | CASSLELTSGSDEQYF | TGTGCCAGCAGCCTTGAATTGACTAGCGGGAGCGACGAGCAGTACTTC
- | TRBJ1-5 | few | TRBV30 | CAWSGPDNQPQHF | TGTGCCTGGAGTGGTCCGGACAATCAGCCCCAGCATTTT
TRBD1 | TRBJ2-7 | - | TRBV28 | CASRIGTGMSYEQYF | TGTGCCAGCCGTATTGGGACAGGGATGTCTTACGAGCAGTACTTC
- | TRBJ2-2 | - | TRBV5-6 | CASSSASVSKTFF | TGTGCCAGCAGCTCGGCCAGTGTCAGTAAAACGTTTTTT
- | TRBJ2-3 | - | TRBV10-3 | CAIALGTGDTQYF | TGTGCCATCGCCCTCGGGACTGGAGATACGCAGTATTTT
TRBD2 | TRBJ2-7 | - | TRBV19 | CASSESLAGRHYEQYF | TGTGCCAGTAGTGAATCCCTAGCGGGACGACACTACGAGCAGTACTTC
- | TRBJ1-4 | - | TRBV30 | CAWSWGEDEKLFF | TGTGCCTGGAGTTGGGGGGAGGATGAAAAACTGTTTTTT
- | TRBJ1-2 | - | TRBV6-6 | CASSYEGMGYGYTF | TGTGCCAGCAGTTATGAGGGTATGGGCTATGGCTACACCTTC